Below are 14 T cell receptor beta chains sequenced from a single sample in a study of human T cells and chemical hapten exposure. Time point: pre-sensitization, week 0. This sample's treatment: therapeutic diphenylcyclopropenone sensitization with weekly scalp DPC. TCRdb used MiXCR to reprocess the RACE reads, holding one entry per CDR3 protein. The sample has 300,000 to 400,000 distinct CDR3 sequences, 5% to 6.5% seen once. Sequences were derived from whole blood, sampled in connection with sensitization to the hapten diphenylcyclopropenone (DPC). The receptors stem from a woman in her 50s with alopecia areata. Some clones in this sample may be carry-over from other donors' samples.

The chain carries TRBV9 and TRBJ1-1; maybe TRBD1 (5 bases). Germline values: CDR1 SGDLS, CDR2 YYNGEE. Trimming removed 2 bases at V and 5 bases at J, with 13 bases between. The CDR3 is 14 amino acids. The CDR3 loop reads CASSVGGGGTEAFF. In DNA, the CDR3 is TGTGCCAGCAGCGTCGGTGGCGGGGGTACTGAAGCTTTCTTT.

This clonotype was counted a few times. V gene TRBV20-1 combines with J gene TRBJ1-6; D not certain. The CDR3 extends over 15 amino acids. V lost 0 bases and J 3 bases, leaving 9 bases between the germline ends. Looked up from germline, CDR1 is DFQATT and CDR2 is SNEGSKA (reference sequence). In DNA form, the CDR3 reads TGCAGTGCTAGAGACGAGGTGGTCTATAATTCACCCCTCCACTTT. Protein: CSARDEVVYNSPLHF.

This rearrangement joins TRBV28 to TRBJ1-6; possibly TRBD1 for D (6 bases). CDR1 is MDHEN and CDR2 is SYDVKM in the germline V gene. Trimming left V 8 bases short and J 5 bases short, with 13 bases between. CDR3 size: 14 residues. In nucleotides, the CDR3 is TGTGCCAGCGCTCCGGGGGGCAATAATTCACCCCTCCACTTT. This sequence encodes CASAPGGNNSPLHF.

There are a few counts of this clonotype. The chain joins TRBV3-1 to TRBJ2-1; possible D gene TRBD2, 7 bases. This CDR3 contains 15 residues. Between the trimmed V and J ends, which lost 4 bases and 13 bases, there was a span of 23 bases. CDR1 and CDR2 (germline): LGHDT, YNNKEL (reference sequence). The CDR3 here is CASSLTLLGGHSQFF. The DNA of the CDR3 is TGTGCCAGCAGCCTAACGCTCCTGGGGGGGCACTCCCAGTTCTTC.

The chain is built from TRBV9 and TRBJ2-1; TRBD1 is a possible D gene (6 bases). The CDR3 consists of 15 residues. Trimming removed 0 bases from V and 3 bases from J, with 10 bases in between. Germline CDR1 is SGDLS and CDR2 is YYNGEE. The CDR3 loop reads CASSVDRAVYNEQFF. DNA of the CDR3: TGTGCCAGCAGCGTAGACAGGGCGGTCTACAATGAGCAGTTCTTC.

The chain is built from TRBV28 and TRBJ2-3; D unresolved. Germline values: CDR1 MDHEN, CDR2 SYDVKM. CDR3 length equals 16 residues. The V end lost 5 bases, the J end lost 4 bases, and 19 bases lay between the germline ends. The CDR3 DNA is TGTGCCAGCAGTCCGCCGGGCCCACGACCCCCAGATACGCAGTATTTT. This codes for CASSPPGPRPPDTQYF.

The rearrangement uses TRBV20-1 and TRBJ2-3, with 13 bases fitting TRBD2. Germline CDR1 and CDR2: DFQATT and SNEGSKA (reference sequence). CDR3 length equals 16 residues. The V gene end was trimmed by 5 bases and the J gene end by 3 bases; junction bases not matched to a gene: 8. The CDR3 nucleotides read TGCAGTGCTCCTCGACTAGCGGGAGGAGTAACAGATACGCAGTATTTT. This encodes CSAPRLAGGVTDTQYF.

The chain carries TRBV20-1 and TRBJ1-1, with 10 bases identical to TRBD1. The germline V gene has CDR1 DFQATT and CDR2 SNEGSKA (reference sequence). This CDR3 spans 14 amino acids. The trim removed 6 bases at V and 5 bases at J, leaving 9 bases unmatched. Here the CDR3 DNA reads TGCAGTGCAACCCGACAGGGGGCTAGGACTGAAGCTTTCTTT. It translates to CSATRQGARTEAFF.

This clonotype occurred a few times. CDR3 loop: CASSPYVAGGLREQFF. DNA of the CDR3: TGTGCCAGCAGCCCTTACGTAGCGGGAGGGCTTCGTGAGCAGTTCTTC. The V gene is TRBV11-3, the J gene TRBJ2-1; TRBD2 matches at 11 bases. V was clipped by 5 bases and J by 9 bases; unmatched bases: 12. The CDR3 spans 16 residues. Germline-derived CDR1 and CDR2 are SGHNT and YENEEA. Using reference TRBV11-3 and TRBJ2-1 for the parts outside the CDR3, the full variable domain is EAGVVQSPRYKIIEKKQPVAFWCNPISGHNTLYWYLQNLGQGPELLIRYENEEAVDDSQLPKDRFSAERLKGVDSTLKIQPAELGDSAVYLCASSPYVAGGLREQFFGPGTRLTVL.

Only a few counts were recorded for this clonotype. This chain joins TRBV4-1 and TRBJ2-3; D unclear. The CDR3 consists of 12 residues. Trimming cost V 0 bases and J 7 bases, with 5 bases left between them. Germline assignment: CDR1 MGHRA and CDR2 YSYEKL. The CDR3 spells CASSQEGYTQYF. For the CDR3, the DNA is TGCGCCAGCAGCCAAGAGGGGTATACGCAGTATTTT.

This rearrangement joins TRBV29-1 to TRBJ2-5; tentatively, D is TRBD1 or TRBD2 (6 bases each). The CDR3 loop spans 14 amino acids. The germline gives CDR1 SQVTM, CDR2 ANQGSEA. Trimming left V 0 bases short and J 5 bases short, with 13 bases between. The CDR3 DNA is TGCAGCGTTGAAGATCTGATAGGGGGGGAGACCCAGTACTTC. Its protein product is CSVEDLIGGETQYF.

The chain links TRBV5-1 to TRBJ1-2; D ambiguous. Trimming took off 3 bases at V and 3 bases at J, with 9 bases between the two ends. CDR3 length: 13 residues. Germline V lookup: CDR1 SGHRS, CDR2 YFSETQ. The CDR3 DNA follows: TGCGCCAGCAGCTCCAATGTAGACTATGGCTACACCTTC. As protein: CASSSNVDYGYTF.

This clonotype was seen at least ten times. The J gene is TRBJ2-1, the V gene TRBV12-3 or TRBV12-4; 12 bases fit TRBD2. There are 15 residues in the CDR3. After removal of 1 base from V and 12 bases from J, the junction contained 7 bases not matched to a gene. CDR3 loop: CASSLGTSGAYGQFF. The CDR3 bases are TGTGCCAGCAGTTTAGGGACTAGCGGGGCCTATGGGCAGTTCTTC.

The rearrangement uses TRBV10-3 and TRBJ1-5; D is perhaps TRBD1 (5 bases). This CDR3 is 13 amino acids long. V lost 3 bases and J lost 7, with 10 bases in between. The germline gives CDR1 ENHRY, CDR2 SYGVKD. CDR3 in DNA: TGTGCCATCAGTGATTATCAGGGCCAGCCCCAGCATTTT. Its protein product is CAISDYQGQPQHF.